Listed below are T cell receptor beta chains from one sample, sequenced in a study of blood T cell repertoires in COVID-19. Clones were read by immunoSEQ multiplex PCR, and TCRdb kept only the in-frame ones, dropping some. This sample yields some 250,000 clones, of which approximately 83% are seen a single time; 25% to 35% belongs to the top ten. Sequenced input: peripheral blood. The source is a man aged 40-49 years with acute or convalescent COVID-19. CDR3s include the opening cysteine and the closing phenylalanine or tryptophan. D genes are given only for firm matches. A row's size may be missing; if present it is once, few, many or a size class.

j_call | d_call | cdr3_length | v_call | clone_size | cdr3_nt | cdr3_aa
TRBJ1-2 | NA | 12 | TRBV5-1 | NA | TGCGCCAGCAGCGAACAGGGCTATGGCTACACCTTC | CASSEQGYGYTF
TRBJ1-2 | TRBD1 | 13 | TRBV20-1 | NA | TGCAGTGCTAGTTACAGGGGGACGCGAGGCTACACCTTC | CSASYRGTRGYTF
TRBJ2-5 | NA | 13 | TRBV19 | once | TGTGCCAGTAGTAGGGGCTTCGAAGAGACCCAGTACTTC | CASSRGFEETQYF
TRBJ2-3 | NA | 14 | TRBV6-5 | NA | TGTGCCAGCAGTTACTCTCAGGGCACAGATACGCAGTATTTT | CASSYSQGTDTQYF
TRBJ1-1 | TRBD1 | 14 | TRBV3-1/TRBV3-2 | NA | TGTGCCAGCAGCCAAAACAGGGGTAAGGTAGTAGCTTTCTTT | CASSQNRGKVVAFF
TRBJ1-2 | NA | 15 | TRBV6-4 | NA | TGTGCCAGCAGTACAGAACCCCTGGAAGGCTATGGCTACACCTTC | CASSTEPLEGYGYTF
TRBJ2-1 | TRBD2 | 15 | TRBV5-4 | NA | TGTGCCAGCAGCTTCCCTAGCGGGATGGGGAATGAGCAGTTCTTC | CASSFPSGMGNEQFF
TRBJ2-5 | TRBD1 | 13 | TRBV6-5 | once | TGTGCCAGTTCCGGGACAGGGAGAGAGACCCAGTACTTC | CASSGTGRETQYF
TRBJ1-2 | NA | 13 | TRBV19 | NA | TGTGCCAGTAGTCACAGGGCTAACTATGGCTACACCTTC | CASSHRANYGYTF
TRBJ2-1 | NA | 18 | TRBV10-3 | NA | TGTGCCATCAGTGATAGCTACGGAACCGGGACTCTCCACAATGAGCAGTTCTTC | CAISDSYGTGTLHNEQFF
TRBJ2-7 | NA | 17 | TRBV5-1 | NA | TGCGCCAGCAGCTCCCACGGACGGAGGCCTGGTGGGTACGAGCAGTACTTC | CASSSHGRRPGGYEQYF
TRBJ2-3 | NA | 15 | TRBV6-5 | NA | TGTGCCAGCAGTTACCAACAGGGCCACACAGATACGCAGTATTTT | CASSYQQGHTDTQYF
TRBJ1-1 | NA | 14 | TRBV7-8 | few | TGTGCCAGCAGCCTCGGACAGTCGAACACTGAAGCTTTCTTT | CASSLGQSNTEAFF
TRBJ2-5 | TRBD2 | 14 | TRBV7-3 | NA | TGTGCCAGCAGCCCTAGCGGGGGGGGGCGCACCCAGTACTTC | CASSPSGGGRTQYF
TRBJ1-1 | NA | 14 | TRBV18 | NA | TGTGCCAGCTCCATCGAACAGATGAACACTGAAGCTTTCTTT | CASSIEQMNTEAFF
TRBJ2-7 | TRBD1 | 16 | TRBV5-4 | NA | TGTGCCAGCAGCTTGGGGGGGACAGGGGCGACCTACGAGCAGTACTTC | CASSLGGTGATYEQYF
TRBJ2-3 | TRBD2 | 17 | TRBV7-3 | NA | TGTGCCAGCAGGGGGACTAGCGGGAGGCATCGTACAGATACGCAGTATTTT | CASRGTSGRHRTDTQYF
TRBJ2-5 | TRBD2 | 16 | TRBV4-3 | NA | TGCGCCAGCAGCCAAGATCCCCCGGGAGGGACAGAGACCCAGTACTTC | CASSQDPPGGTETQYF
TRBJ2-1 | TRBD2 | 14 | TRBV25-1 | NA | TGTGCCAGCAGTGTCAGCGGGAGTTCCAATGAGCAGTTCTTC | CASSVSGSSNEQFF
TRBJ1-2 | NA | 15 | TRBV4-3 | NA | TGCGCCAGCAGCCAAGATCGAGGGTATGTCTTTGGCTACACCTTC | CASSQDRGYVFGYTF
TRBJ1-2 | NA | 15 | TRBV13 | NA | TGTGCCAGCAGCTTAGGAGGCAGGGGTGGCTATGGCTACACCTTC | CASSLGGRGGYGYTF
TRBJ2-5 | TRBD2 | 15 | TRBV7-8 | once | TGTGCCAGCGGGAACCTGGGACTAGCGGGAGAGACCCAGTACTTC | CASGNLGLAGETQYF
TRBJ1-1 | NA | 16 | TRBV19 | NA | TGTGCCAGTAGTATCCCTCCCGGCAGGATGAACACTGAAGCTTTCTTT | CASSIPPGRMNTEAFF
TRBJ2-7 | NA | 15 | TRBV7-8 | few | TGTGCCAGCAGCTTAGCGCGTAGCGGCTCCTACGAGCAGTACTTC | CASSLARSGSYEQYF
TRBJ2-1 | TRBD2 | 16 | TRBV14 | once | TGTGCCAGCAGCCAAGCCCTAGCGGGAGTTCGGAATGAGCAGTTCTTC | CASSQALAGVRNEQFF
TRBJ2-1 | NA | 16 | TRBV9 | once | TGTGCCAGCAGCGCTGGGAGGAACGAGGGGTACAATGAGCAGTTCTTC | CASSAGRNEGYNEQFF
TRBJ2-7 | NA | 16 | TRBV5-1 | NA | TGCGCCAGCAGCTTGGCGACCGGGAAGACGAGGGGGAAGCAGTACTTC | CASSLATGKTRGKQYF
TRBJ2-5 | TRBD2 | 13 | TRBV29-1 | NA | TGCAGCGTCATTCTAGACGGGGGGGAGACCCAGTACTTC | CSVILDGGETQYF
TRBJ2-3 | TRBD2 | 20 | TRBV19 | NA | TGTGCCAGTAGTAATTCCCTGGGAGGGCGGGCGGTGGGACGCACAGATACGCAGTATTTT | CASSNSLGGRAVGRTDTQYF
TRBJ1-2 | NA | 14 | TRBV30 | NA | TGTGCCTGCCAACCCCGCGCGGGGAACTATGGCTACACCTTC | CACQPRAGNYGYTF
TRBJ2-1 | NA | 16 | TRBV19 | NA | TGTGCCAGTAGTATCCCTGGCTCTAGCAGATACAATGAGCAGTTCTTC | CASSIPGSSRYNEQFF
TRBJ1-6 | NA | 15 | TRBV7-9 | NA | TGTGCCAGCAGCCCGCACCAGGGCTTTGATTCACCCCTCCACTTT | CASSPHQGFDSPLHF
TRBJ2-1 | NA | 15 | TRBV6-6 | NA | TGTGCCAGCAGCCCCAAGATCAGGGTAAACAATGAGCAGTTCTTC | CASSPKIRVNNEQFF
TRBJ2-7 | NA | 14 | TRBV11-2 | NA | TGTGCCAGCAGCTCACACACCAGGGGGGAAGCCCCCTACTTC | CASSSHTRGEAPYF
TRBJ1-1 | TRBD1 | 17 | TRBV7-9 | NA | TGTGCCAGCAGCATAGGACAGGCAACCCCGGAGAACACTGAAGCTTTCTTT | CASSIGQATPENTEAFF
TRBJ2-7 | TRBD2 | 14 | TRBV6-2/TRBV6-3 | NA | TGTGCCAGCAGTCTAGCGGTCCTCTCCTACGAGCAGTACTTC | CASSLAVLSYEQYF
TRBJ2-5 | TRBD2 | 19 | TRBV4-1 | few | TGCGCCAGCAGCCAAGACGCGGCTAGCGGGAGAGGGGTGCAAGAGACCCAGTACTTC | CASSQDAASGRGVQETQYF
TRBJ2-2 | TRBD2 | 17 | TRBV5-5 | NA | TGTGCCAGCAGCCTCATCAGGACTAGCGGGAGAACCGGGGAGCTGTTTTTT | CASSLIRTSGRTGELFF
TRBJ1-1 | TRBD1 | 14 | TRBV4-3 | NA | TGCGCCAGCAGCCAAGGTAATACAGGGGCTGAAGCTTTCTTT | CASSQGNTGAEAFF
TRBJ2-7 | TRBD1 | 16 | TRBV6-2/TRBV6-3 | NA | TGTGCCAGCAGTTACTCGGGGGACAGGGCCCCCTACGAGCAGTACTTC | CASSYSGDRAPYEQYF
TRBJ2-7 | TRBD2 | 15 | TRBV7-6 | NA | TGTGCCAGCAGCGCCGGACTAGCGGGAACCAACGAGCAGTACTTC | CASSAGLAGTNEQYF
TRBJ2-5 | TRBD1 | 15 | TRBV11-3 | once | TGTGCCAGCAGCTTAGGGACAGGGGGCGTACAGACCCAGTACTTC | CASSLGTGGVQTQYF
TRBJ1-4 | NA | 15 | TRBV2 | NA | TGTGCCAGCAGTGTTTTACGAGGGAGTGGTGAAAAACTGTTTTTT | CASSVLRGSGEKLFF
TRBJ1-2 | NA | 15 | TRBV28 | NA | TGTGCCAGCAGTTTCGGCGGGGGGCAAGACTATGGCTACACCTTC | CASSFGGGQDYGYTF
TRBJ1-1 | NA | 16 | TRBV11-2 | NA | TGTGCCAGCAGCCTCTCCTACAGGGACATGAACACTGAAGCTTTCTTT | CASSLSYRDMNTEAFF
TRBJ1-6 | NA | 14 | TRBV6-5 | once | TGTGCCAGCACCCAGGGTCCCTATAATTCACCCCTCCACTTT | CASTQGPYNSPLHF
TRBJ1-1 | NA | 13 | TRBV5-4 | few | TGTGCCAGCAAGGGCCTTAGGGGGACTGAAGCTTTCTTT | CASKGLRGTEAFF
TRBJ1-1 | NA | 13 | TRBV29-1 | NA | TGCAGCGTCGAAACCGGTTGGAACACTGAAGCTTTCTTT | CSVETGWNTEAFF
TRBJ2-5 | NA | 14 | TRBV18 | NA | TGTGCCAGCTCACCCCCGGGAGCCCAAGAGACCCAGTACTTC | CASSPPGAQETQYF
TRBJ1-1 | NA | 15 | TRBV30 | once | TGTGCCTGGGAGAAAAGGGGATCGTATGGGACTGAAGCTTTCTTT | CAWEKRGSYGTEAFF
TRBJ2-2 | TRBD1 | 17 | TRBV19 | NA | TGTGCCAGTAGCCCAGGGGACAGGGTTTTTCACACCGGGGAGCTGTTTTTT | CASSPGDRVFHTGELFF
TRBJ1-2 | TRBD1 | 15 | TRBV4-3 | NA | TGCGCCAGCAGCCAAGACCCTGGACAGGCGGATGGCTACACCTTC | CASSQDPGQADGYTF
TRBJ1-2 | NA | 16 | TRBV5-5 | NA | TGTGCCAGCAGCTTGGAACAGGGAGATCTTAACTATGGCTACACCTTC | CASSLEQGDLNYGYTF
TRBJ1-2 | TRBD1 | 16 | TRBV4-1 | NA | TGCGCCAGCAGCCTCACGGACAGGGGGCACTTCTATGGCTACACCTTC | CASSLTDRGHFYGYTF
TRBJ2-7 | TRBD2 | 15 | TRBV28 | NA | TGTGCCAGCAGTTTATCTAGCGGGAGGGCCTACGAGCAGTACTTC | CASSLSSGRAYEQYF